This T cell receptor (beta chain) emerged from a study of blood T cell dynamics during melanoma immunotherapy. Using immunoSEQ multiplex PCR, the repertoire was profiled, and TCRdb retains in-frame clones only, with some absent. The sample carries roughly 14,000 clones, around 84% recorded once. The CDR3 has 15 residues. V was cut by 6 bases and J by 3 bases, with 16 bases left in between. Germline V CDR1 and CDR2: MGHRA, YSYEKL. The time point is: pre-treatment baseline. The source is a human donor with melanoma. The sample in question was blood, obtained from a patient treated with checkpoint blockade. V is TRBV4-1 and J is TRBJ2-3; TRBD2 is a possible D gene (5 bases). DNA for the CDR3: TGCGCCAGCAGAGAGGGCGTAATACAGACAGATACGCAGTATTTT. As protein: CASREGVIQTDTQYF.